The entry below describes one T cell receptor beta chain. Its specificity is not known. The sample is drawn from a study of CD8+CD57+ T cells in acquired aplastic anemia. Study-level information: Isolated CD4+ and CD8+ cells, once sorted, yielded DNA averaging 3.2 ug. Study-level results: Sharing between patients and controls was observed for some 27 CD8+ CDR3 sequences.

CD8+CD57+ cell expansion, shown by flow cytometry, had occurred in the patients selected for sequencing. Every patient was diagnosed with severe acquired aplastic anemia. According to the study, genomic DNA was the template for TCR beta VDJ and CDR3 profiling. TCRdb ran MiXCR on the reads and lists one entry per CDR3 protein. This table has fewer than 250,000 distinct CDR3 sequences, roughly half appearing once. Sample: sorted CD4+, CD8+, or CD8+CD57+ T cells (not recorded which) from PBMCs. The source is a human donor with aplastic anemia.

This CDR3 is CASSQDPSIARDRDGAFF. The CDR3 DNA reads as TGCGCCAGCAGCCAAGATCCGTCCATCGCAAGGGACAGGGATGGAGCTTTCTTT. The V call is TRBV4-1, the J call TRBJ1-1; TRBD1 aligns across 9 bases. Per germline, CDR1 MGHRA and CDR2 YSYEKL. CDR3 length: 18 residues. V lost 0 bases and J lost 10; bases outside the gene matches: 18.